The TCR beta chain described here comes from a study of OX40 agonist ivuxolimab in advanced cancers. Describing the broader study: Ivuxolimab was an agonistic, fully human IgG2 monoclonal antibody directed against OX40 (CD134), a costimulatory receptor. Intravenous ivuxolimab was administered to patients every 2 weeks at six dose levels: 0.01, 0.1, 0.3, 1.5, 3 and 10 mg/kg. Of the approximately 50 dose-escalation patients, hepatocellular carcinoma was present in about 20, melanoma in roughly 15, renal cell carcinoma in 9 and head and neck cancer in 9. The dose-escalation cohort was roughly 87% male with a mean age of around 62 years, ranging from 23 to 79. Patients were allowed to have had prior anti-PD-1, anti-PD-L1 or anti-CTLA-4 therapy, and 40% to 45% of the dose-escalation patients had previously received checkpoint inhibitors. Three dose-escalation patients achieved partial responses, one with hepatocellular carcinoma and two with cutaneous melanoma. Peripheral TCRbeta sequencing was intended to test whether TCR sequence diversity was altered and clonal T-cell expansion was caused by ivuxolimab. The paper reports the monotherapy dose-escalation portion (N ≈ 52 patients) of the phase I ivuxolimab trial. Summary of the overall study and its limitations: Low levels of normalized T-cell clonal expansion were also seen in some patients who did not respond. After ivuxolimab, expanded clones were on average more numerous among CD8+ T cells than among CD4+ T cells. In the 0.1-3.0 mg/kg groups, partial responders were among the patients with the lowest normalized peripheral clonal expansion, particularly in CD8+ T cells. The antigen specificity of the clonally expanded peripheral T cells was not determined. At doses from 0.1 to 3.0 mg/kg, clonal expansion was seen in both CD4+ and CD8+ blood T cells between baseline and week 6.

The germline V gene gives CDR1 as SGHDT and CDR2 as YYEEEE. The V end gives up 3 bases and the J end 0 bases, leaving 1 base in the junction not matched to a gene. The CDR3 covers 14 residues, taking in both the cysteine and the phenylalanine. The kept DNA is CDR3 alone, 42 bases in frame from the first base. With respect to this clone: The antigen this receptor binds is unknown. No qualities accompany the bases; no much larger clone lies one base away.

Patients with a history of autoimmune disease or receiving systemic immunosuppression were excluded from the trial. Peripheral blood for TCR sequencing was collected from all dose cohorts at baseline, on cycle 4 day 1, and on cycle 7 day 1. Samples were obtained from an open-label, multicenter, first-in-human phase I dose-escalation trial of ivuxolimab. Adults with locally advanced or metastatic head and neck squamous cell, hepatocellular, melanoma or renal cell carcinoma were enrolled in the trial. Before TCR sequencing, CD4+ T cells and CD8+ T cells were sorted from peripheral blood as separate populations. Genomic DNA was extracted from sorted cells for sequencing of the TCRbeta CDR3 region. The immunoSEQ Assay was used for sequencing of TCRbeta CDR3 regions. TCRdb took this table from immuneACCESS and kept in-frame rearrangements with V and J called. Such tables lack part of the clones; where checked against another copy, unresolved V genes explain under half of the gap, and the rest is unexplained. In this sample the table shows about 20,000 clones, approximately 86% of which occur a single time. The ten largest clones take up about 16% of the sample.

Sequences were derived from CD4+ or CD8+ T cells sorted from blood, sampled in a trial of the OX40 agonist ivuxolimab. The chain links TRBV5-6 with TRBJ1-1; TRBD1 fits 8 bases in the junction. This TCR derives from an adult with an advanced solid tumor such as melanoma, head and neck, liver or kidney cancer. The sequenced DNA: TGTGCCAGCAGCTGGGACAGGCTGAACACTGAAGCTTTCTTT. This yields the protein CASSWDRLNTEAFF.